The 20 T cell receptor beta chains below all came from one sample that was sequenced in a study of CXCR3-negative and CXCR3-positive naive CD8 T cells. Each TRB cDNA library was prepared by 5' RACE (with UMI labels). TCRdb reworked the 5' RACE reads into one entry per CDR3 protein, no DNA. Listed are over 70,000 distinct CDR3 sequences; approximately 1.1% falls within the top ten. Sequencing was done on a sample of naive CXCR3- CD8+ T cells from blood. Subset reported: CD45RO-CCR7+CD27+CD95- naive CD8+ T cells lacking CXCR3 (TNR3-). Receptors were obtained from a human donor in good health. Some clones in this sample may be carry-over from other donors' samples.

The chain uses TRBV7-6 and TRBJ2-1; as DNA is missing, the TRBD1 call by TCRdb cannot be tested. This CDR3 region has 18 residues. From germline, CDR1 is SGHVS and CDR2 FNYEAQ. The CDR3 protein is CASSPRGRDRGIHNEQFF.

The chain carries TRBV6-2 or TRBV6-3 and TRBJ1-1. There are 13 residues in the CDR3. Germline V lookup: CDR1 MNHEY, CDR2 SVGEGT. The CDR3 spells CASSFPYRLDAFF.

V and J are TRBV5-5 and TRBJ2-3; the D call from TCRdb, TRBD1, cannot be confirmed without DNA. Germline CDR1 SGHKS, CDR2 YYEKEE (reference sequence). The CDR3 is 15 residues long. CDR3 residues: CASSFGWGLTDTQYF.

CDR3 residues: CASSLGPWGGRPPSSSYNEQFF. The chain combines TRBV7-9 with TRBJ2-1; TCRdb selects TRBD1, and the lack of DNA leaves this call unchecked. This CDR3 has 22 residues. Germline CDR1 and CDR2: SEHNR and FQNEAQ (reference sequence).

Here the CDR3 reads CASSWGTGEGEKLFF. This chain joins TRBV5-1 and TRBJ1-4; TCRdb gives TRBD1 as the D gene, but with no DNA this cannot be confirmed. The CDR3 runs to 15 residues. Germline V CDR1 and CDR2: SGHRS, YFSETQ.

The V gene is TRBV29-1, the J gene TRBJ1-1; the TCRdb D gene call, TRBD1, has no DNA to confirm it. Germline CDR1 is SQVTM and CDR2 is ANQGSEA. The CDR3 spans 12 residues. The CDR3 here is CSVEDRTGEAFF.

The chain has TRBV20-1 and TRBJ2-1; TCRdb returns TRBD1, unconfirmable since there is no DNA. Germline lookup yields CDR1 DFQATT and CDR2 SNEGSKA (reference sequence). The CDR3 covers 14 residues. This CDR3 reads CSASKGDGYNEQFF.

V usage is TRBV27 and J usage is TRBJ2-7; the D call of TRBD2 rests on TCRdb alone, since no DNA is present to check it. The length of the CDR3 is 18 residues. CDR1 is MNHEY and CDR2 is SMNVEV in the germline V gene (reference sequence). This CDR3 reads CASSQGLAGDLFSYEQYF.

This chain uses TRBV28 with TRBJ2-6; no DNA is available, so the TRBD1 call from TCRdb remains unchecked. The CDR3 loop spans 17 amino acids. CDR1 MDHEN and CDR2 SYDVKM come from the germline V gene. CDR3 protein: CASSEQVLFAGANVLTF. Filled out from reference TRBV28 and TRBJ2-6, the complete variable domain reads DVKVTQSSRYLVKRTGEKVFLECVQDMDHENMFWYRQDPGLGLRLIYFSYDVKMKEKGDIPEGYSVSREKKERFSLILESASTNQTSMYLCASSEQVLFAGANVLTFGAGSRLTVL.

The CDR3 reads CASSLLLGTGVYEQYF. The chain employs TRBV11-3 and TRBJ2-7; there is no DNA to check the TCRdb D call of TRBD1. Per the germline V gene, CDR1 is SGHNT and CDR2 is YENEEA. The CDR3 sequence is 16 residues long.

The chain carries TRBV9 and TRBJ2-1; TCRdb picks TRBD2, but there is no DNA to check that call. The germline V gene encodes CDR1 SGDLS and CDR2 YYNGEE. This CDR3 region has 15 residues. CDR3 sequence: CASSVASGSRDEQFF.

The CDR3 reads CASSARTMDIWAEQYF. The V gene is TRBV6-1, the J gene TRBJ2-7; TCRdb's D call of TRBD1 is untestable without DNA. The germline V gene has CDR1 MNHNS and CDR2 SASEGT. CDR3 length: 16 amino acids.

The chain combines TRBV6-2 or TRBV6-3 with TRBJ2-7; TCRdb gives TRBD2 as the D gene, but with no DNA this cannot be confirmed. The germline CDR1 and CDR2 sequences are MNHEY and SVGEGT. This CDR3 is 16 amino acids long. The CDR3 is CASSPFAGDSSYEQYF.

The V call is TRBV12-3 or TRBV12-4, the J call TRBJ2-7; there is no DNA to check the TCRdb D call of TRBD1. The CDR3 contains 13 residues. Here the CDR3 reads CASSGTNYNEQYF.

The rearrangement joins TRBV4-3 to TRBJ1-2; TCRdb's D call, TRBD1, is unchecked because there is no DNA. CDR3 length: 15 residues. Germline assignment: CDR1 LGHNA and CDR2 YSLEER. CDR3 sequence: CASSQFVQGKGGYTF.

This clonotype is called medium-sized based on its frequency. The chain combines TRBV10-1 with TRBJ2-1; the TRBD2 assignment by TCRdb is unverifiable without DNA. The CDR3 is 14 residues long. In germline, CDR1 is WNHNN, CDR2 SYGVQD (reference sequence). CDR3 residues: CASSRESQGNEQFF.

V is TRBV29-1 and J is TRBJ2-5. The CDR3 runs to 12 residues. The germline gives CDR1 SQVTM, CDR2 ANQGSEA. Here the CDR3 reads CSVEWFQETQYF.

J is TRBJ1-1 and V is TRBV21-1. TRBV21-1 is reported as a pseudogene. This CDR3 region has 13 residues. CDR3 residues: CASSIKGNTEAFF.

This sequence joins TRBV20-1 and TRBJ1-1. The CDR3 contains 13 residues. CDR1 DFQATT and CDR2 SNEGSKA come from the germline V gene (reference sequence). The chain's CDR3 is CSATLGRHTEAFF.

The CDR3 loop reads CASSIRLDRASLYNEQFF. The chain combines TRBV21-1 with TRBJ2-1; TCRdb's D call of TRBD1 is untestable without DNA. TRBV21-1 is recorded as a pseudogene. The CDR3 is made up of 18 amino acids.